The clone carrying this T cell receptor (beta chain) was seen only a few times. This entry comes from a study of blood T cell repertoires in COVID-19. Study-level information: Both acute and convalescent COVID-19 samples were obtained from the United States, Italy and Spain. Nucleic acid was either cDNA or gDNA, and it came from T cells, B-cell-depleted T cells, or PBMCs.

This CDR3 has 15 residues. Trimming left V 0 bases short and J 1 base short, with 9 bases between. The V gene's germline CDR1 is MGHRA and CDR2 YSYEKL. Original methodology: The assay estimated nucleated cells by amplifying reference gene primers. The data were produced by immunoSEQ multiplex PCR, yet TCRdb's version contains in-frame clones alone and is incomplete. V, J and clone size are those of that table, while D and trimming were read from the DNA. This table holds more than 90,000 clones, 87% found once. The sequencing input was peripheral blood. The receptor was isolated from a woman aged 60-70 years with COVID-19, enrolled during active disease. The chain is built from TRBV4-1 and TRBJ1-2; perhaps TRBD1 as D (5 bases). DNA of the CDR3: TGCGCCAGCAGCCAAGAGCCAGGGATTAACTATGGCTACACCTTC. This sequence encodes CASSQEPGINYGYTF.